The table lists the clone carrying this T cell receptor (beta chain) with a few counts. The V segment lost 7 bases and the J segment 1 base; nucleotides outside the gene matches: 10. Per germline, CDR1 DFQATT and CDR2 SNEGSKA (reference sequence). CDR3 length equals 15 residues. The entry originates in a study of T-cell memory formation after mild COVID-19. TCRdb re-called the 5' RACE reads with MiXCR, one entry per CDR3 protein. The sample lists about 560,000 distinct CDR3 sequences, less than 25% seen once, with approximately 8% in the top ten. Source material: PBMCs or a T cell subset sorted from them (not recorded which). This chain joins TRBV20-1 and TRBJ2-7; 10 bases match TRBD2. The sequence came from an adult woman who had mild COVID-19 (a few samples of this study predate the infection). Cell type and time point are not known. CDR3 sequence (DNA): TGCAGTGGCCTCGACATACTAGCGGGATCCTACGAGCAGTACTTC. It specifies CSGLDILAGSYEQYF.